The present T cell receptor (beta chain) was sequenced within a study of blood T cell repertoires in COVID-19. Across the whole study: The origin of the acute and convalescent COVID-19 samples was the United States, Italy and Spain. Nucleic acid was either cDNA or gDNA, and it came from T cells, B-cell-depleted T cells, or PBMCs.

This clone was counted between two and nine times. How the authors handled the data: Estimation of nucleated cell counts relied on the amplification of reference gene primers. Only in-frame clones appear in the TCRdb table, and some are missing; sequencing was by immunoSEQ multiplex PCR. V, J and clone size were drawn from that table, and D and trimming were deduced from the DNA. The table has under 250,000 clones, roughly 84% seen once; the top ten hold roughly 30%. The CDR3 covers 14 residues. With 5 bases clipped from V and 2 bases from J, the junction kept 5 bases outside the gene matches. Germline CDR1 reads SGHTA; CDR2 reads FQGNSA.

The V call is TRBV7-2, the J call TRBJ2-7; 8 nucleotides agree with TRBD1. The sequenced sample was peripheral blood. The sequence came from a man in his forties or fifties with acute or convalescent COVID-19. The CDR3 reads CASSPGTGAYEQYF. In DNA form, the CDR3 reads TGTGCCAGCAGCCCCGGGACAGGCGCCTACGAGCAGTACTTC.